This T cell receptor (beta chain) was sequenced during a study of blood T cell repertoires in COVID-19. About the research overall: From the United States, Italy and Spain came samples of acute and convalescent COVID-19.

The sample holds a few counts of this clone. The data were produced by immunoSEQ multiplex PCR, yet TCRdb's version contains in-frame clones alone and is incomplete. The sample has under 200,000 clones; about 86% are singletons. The V gene end was trimmed by 5 bases and the J gene end by 6 bases; junction bases not matched to a gene: 12. This CDR3 has 16 residues. Germline CDR1 is LNHDA and CDR2 is SQIVND (reference sequence). The sample taken for sequencing was peripheral blood. This chain links TRBV19 with TRBJ1-2; 10 bases match TRBD1. The receptor comes from a woman aged 80 or older in a cohort sampled during active or convalescent COVID-19. The CDR3 coding sequence is TGTGCCAGTAGTGCCCGCCGGGACAGGGGTTTTAATGGCTACACCTTC. Protein product: CASSARRDRGFNGYTF.